The rows below give T cell receptor beta chains drawn from one sample of a study of shared clonotypes between healthy human individuals. The assay was immunoSEQ multiplex PCR, and TCRdb's table has in-frame clones only and misses some. The sample lists approximately 480,000 clones, approximately 79% seen once, with around 12% in the top ten. The sample consisted of PBMCs. These receptors were collected from a woman between 40 and 55 years old in good health. Some clones in this sample may be carry-over from other donors' samples. CDR3s include the opening cysteine and the closing phenylalanine or tryptophan. Each record gives: V gene, clone size, CDR3 length, D gene, J gene, CDR3 protein, CDR3 DNA. A D gene is named only where the DNA matches it firmly. Clone size, where shown, is once, few, many, or a class for clones that have expanded.

>TRBV14|-|18|TRBD1|TRBJ1-2
CASSQVGPQGRVFIGYTF
TGTGCCAGCAGCCAAGTGGGCCCACAGGGGAGGGTCTTTATTGGCTACACCTTC
>TRBV7-8|-|14|-|TRBJ1-2
CASSLTSEGYGYTF
TGTGCCAGCAGCTTAACCTCGGAGGGCTATGGCTACACCTTC
>TRBV7-9|-|13|-|TRBJ1-2
CASSLEEDYGYTF
TGTGCCAGCAGCTTAGAAGAGGACTATGGCTACACCTTC
>TRBV6-1|few|13|-|TRBJ1-4
CASTGAPDEKLFF
TGTGCCAGCACCGGGGCGCCAGATGAAAAACTGTTTTTT
>TRBV27|-|16|-|TRBJ2-1
CASSLSSQTSYNEQFF
TGTGCCAGCAGTTTATCATCACAGACCTCCTACAATGAGCAGTTCTTC
>TRBV5-4|-|15|TRBD2|TRBJ2-3
CASSPTSAGTDTQYF
TGTGCCAGCAGCCCTACTAGCGCGGGCACAGATACGCAGTATTTT
>TRBV19|once|16|-|TRBJ1-2
CASSIVPTGGNYGYTF
TGTGCCAGTAGTATCGTGCCGACAGGAGGTAACTATGGCTACACCTTC
>TRBV4-1|-|20|TRBD2|TRBJ2-1
CASSQESWRAGGLINNEQFF
TGCGCCAGCAGCCAAGAAAGTTGGAGAGCGGGAGGGCTAATTAACAATGAGCAGTTCTTC
>TRBV5-8|-|15|TRBD1|TRBJ1-4
CASSLGDSRGEKLFF
TGTGCCAGCAGCTTGGGCGACAGCAGGGGGGAAAAACTGTTTTTT
>TRBV27|-|15|TRBD2|TRBJ2-1
CASSQGLAGIYEQFF
TGTGCCAGCAGTCAGGGACTAGCGGGAATTTATGAGCAGTTCTTC
>TRBV28|-|13|-|TRBJ2-7
CASSYPNSYEQYF
TGTGCCAGCAGTTACCCCAATTCCTACGAGCAGTACTTC
>TRBV2|-|16|-|TRBJ1-2
CASSLVGTEANYGYTF
TGTGCCAGCAGTCTTGTTGGGACTGAAGCTAACTATGGCTACACCTTC
>TRBV15|-|15|-|TRBJ2-2
CATSSARRSTGELFF
TGTGCCACCAGCAGCGCGCGAAGGTCTACCGGGGAGCTGTTTTTT
>TRBV11-2|-|14|-|TRBJ2-7
CASSLDRTVSEQYF
TGTGCCAGCAGCTTAGATCGGACAGTCTCCGAGCAGTACTTC
>TRBV2|few|14|-|TRBJ1-2
CASSEAARAYGYTF
TGTGCCAGCAGTGAGGCAGCCCGCGCCTATGGCTACACCTTC
>TRBV9|-|14|-|TRBJ2-7
CASSVGPTGYEQYF
TGTGCCAGCAGCGTAGGGCCAACAGGCTACGAGCAGTACTTC
>TRBV28|-|13|-|TRBJ2-7
CASSNMYRMGQYF
TGTGCCAGCAGTAACATGTACCGGATGGGACAGTACTTC
>TRBV5-6|-|15|TRBD1|TRBJ2-1
CASSLVRDRYQEQFF
TGTGCCAGCAGCTTGGTGAGGGACAGGTATCAGGAGCAGTTCTTC
>TRBV10-3|few|15|-|TRBJ1-2
CAISFTAEPLYGYTF
TGTGCCATCAGTTTTACCGCTGAACCACTCTATGGCTACACCTTC
>TRBV7-9|-|14|-|TRBJ2-7
CASSPGEFASEQYF
TGTGCCAGCAGCCCCGGGGAGTTTGCCTCCGAGCAGTACTTC
>TRBV30|few|14|-|TRBJ1-1
CAWSVGQGNTEAFF
TGTGCCTGGAGTGTAGGGCAGGGGAACACTGAAGCTTTCTTT
>TRBV28|many|13|TRBD1|TRBJ2-7
CATRTGQTYEQYF
TGTGCCACCCGGACAGGGCAGACCTACGAGCAGTACTTC
>TRBV5-1|-|16|-|TRBJ1-5
CASSRDRTDSNQPQHF
TGCGCCAGCAGCCGAGACAGGACAGATAGCAATCAGCCCCAGCATTTT
>TRBV7-2|-|15|-|TRBJ2-1
CASSPPGWSYNEQFF
TGTGCCAGCAGCCCTCCCGGCTGGTCTTACAATGAGCAGTTCTTC
>TRBV7-8|few|12|-|TRBJ1-5
CASSLLGQPQHF
TGTGCCAGCAGCTTATTAGGACAGCCCCAGCATTTT
>TRBV18|once|13|TRBD1|TRBJ2-7
CASSPGTGDEQYF
TGTGCCAGCTCACCAGGGACAGGGGACGAGCAGTACTTC
>TRBV5-1|-|15|TRBD2|TRBJ2-5
CASSVDGRYQETQYF
TGCGCCAGCAGCGTGGACGGGAGGTACCAAGAGACCCAGTACTTC
>TRBV7-9|-|18|TRBD1|TRBJ2-3
CASSLRRTTGGFPDTQYF
TGTGCCAGCAGCTTAAGGCGAACGACAGGGGGTTTCCCAGATACGCAGTATTTT
>TRBV19|-|15|-|TRBJ2-5
CASSIGGLLQETQYF
TGTGCCAGTAGTATAGGAGGACTCCTACAAGAGACCCAGTACTTC
>TRBV28|-|15|-|TRBJ1-1
CASSLFRAVHTEAFF
TGTGCCAGCAGTTTATTTAGGGCGGTGCACACTGAAGCTTTCTTT
>TRBV27|-|14|-|TRBJ1-2
CASRTGQANYGYTF
TGTGCCAGCAGAACGGGGCAGGCTAACTATGGCTACACCTTC